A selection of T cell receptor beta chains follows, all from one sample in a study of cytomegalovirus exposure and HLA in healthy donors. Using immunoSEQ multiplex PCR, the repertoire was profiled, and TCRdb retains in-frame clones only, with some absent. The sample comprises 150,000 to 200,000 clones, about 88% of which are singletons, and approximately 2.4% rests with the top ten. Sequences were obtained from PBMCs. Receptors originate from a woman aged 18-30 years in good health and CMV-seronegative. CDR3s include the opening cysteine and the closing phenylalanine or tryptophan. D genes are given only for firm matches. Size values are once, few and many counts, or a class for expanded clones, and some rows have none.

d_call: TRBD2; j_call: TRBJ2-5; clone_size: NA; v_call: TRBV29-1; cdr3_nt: TGCAGCGTTGAACGGACTAGCGGGAGAGGGTGGGAGACCCAGTACTTC; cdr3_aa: CSVERTSGRGWETQYF
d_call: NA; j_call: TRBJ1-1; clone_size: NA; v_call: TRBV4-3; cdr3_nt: TGCGCCAGCAGCCAAGGTCATCGGACATTGAACACTGAAGCTTTCTTT; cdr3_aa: CASSQGHRTLNTEAFF
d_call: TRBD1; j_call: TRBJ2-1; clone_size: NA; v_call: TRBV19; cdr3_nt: TGTGCCAGTAGCCAATTTAGTAGGACAGGGTACAATGAGCAGTTCTTC; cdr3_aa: CASSQFSRTGYNEQFF
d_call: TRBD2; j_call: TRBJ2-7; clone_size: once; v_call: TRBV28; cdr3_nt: TGTGCCAGCAGTTTAGGGGGGAGGGCCGGGGAGCAGTACTTC; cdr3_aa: CASSLGGRAGEQYF
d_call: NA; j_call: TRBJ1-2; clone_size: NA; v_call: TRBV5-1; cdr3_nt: TGCGCCAGCAGCCTAGCACAGGGAGATGGCTACACCTTC; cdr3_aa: CASSLAQGDGYTF
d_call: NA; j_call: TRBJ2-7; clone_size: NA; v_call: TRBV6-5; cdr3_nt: TGTGCCAGCAGTTACCGGGTGGCCCTTACGGTCGAGCAGTACTTC; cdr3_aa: CASSYRVALTVEQYF
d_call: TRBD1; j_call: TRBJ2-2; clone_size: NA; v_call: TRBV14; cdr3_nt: TGTGCCAGCAGCCCGGACAGGGGGCCCGGGGAGCTGTTTTTT; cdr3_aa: CASSPDRGPGELFF
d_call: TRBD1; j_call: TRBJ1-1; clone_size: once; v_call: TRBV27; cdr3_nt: TGTGCCAGCAGTGCCGGGACAGGCTGGACTGAAGCTTTCTTT; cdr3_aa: CASSAGTGWTEAFF
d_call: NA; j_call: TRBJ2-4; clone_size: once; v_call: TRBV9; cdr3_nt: TGTGCCAGCAGCTTAGGCGGTATTCAGTACTTC; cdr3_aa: CASSLGGIQYF
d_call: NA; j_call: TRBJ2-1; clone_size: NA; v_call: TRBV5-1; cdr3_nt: TGCGCCAGCAGCCTACAGCCGAGCTCCTACAATGAGCAGTTCTTC; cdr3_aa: CASSLQPSSYNEQFF
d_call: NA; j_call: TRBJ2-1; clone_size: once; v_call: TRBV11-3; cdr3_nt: TGTGCCAGCAGCCAGGGGGGCGATGAGCAGTTCTTC; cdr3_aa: CASSQGGDEQFF
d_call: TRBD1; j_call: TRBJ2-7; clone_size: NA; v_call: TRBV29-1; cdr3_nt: TGCAGCGTTGGGGGACAGGGGGGTTACGAGCAGTACTTC; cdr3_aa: CSVGGQGGYEQYF
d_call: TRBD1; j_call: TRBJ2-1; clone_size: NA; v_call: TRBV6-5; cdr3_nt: TGTGCCAGCAGTTACGACAGGGGCGCCTACAATGAGCAGTTCTTC; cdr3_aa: CASSYDRGAYNEQFF
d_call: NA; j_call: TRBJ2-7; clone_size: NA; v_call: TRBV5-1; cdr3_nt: TGCGCCAGCAGCACCGCAGCAGGGAACTACGAGCAGTACTTC; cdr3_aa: CASSTAAGNYEQYF
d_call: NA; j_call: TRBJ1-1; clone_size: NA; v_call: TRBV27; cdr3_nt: TGTGCCAGCAGTTTATCAAACTGGGGGAGGGCTTTCTTT; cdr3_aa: CASSLSNWGRAFF
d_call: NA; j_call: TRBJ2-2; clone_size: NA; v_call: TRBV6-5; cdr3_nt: TGTGCCAGCAGTTACCGTGCTAGCGTCCCGGAGCTGTTTTTT; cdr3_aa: CASSYRASVPELFF
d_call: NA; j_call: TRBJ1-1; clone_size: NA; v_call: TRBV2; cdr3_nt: TGTGCCAGCACCCCACCTAGGGGGTCGGGCCTGAACACTGAAGCTTTCTTT; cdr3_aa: CASTPPRGSGLNTEAFF
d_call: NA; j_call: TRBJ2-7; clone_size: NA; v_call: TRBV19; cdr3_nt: TGTGCCAGTAGAGGGGGCTACGAGCAGTACTTC; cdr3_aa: CASRGGYEQYF
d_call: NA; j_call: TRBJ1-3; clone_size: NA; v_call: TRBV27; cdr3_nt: TGTGCCAGCAGTTTACCTCAGGCCGGAACGCCAGGAAACACCATATATTTT; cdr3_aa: CASSLPQAGTPGNTIYF
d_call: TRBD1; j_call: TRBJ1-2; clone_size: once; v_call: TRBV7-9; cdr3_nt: TGTGCCAGCAGCTTGTCTGGGGTACAGGGGGTCTATGGCTACACCTTC; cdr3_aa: CASSLSGVQGVYGYTF